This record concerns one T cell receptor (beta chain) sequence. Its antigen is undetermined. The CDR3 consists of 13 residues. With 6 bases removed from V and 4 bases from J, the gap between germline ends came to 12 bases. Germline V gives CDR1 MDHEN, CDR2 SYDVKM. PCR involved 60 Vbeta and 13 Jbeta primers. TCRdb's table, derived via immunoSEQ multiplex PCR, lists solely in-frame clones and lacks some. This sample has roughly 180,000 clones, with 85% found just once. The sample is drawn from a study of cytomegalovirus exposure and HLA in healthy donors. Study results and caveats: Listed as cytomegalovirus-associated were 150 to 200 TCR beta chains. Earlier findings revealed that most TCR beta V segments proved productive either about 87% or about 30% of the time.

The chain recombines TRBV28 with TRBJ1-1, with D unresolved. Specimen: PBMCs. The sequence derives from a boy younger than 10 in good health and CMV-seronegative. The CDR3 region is CASSREEGTEAFF. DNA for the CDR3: TGTGCCAGCAGCCGGGAGGAGGGCACTGAAGCTTTCTTT.